These 25 T cell receptor beta chains originate from one sample sequenced in a study of blood T cell repertoires in COVID-19. The protocol was immunoSEQ multiplex PCR, while the TCRdb copy is restricted to in-frame clones and leaves out a portion. The sample records roughly 190,000 clones, approximately 92% being singletons. The material sequenced was peripheral blood. These receptors originate from a man aged 50 or older with acute or convalescent COVID-19.

The V gene is TRBV27, the J gene TRBJ1-2; 7 bases line up with TRBD1. The length of the CDR3 is 16 residues. Germline V gene data show CDR1 as MNHEY and CDR2 as SMNVEV (reference sequence). J gave up 0 bases and V 8 bases, and 12 bases lay outside the gene matches. This CDR3 reads CASGRDRLLANYGYTF. The DNA of the CDR3 is TGTGCCAGCGGCCGGGACAGACTGCTAGCTAACTATGGCTACACCTTC.

The chain has TRBV7-9 and TRBJ1-3; the match to TRBD1 covers 7 bases. Germline CDR1 is SEHNR and CDR2 is FQNEAQ (reference sequence). Trimming took 8 bases from V and 0 from J; bases not matched to a gene: 16. CDR3 length: 18 amino acids. The CDR3 nucleotides are TGTGCCAGCGGCGGTGGGGGAACAGGGGCCCTCTCTGGAAACACCATATATTTT. It translates to CASGGGGTGALSGNTIYF.

This clone occurred once. The chain links TRBV5-1 to TRBJ2-1; the match to TRBD2 covers 10 bases. Germline V gene sequence: CDR1 SGHRS, CDR2 YFSETQ. This CDR3 contains 16 residues. V was pared by 4 bases and J by 0 bases, with 4 bases of the junction left unmatched. CDR3 sequence reads: CASSPSGSYSYNEQFF. CDR3 sequence (DNA): TGCGCCAGCAGCCCTAGCGGGAGCTACTCCTACAATGAGCAGTTCTTC.

The rearrangement joins TRBV10-3 to TRBJ1-3; D remains unclear. This CDR3 contains 12 residues. V dropped 8 bases and J dropped 0 bases, with 5 bases sitting between them. From germline, CDR1 is ENHRY and CDR2 SYGVKD. CDR3 loop: CAIQDSGNTIYF. CDR3 nucleotides: TGTGCCATCCAGGACTCTGGAAACACCATATATTTT.

The chain's CDR3 is CAIRDRNNSPLHF. CDR3 coding DNA: TGTGCCATCCGGGACAGAAATAATTCACCCCTCCACTTT. This chain connects TRBV10-3 to TRBJ1-6; 7 bases match TRBD1. Germline CDR1 is ENHRY and CDR2 is SYGVKD. Unmatched junction bases numbered 3, after V lost 8 bases and J lost 5 bases. CDR3 length: 13 residues.

CDR3 coding DNA: TGTGCCAGCTCCCTAGGACAGTACACCGGGGAGCTGTTTTTT. The encoded protein is CASSLGQYTGELFF. The rearrangement links TRBV18 to TRBJ2-2, with a weak D call TRBD1 (6 bases). The CDR3 is 14 residues long. V dropped 6 bases and J dropped 3 bases, with 11 bases sitting between them. Germline V gene data show CDR1 as KGHSH and CDR2 as LQKENI. The complete variable domain, with remaining parts taken from reference TRBV18 and TRBJ2-2, reads NAGVMQNPRHLVRRRGQEARLRCSPMKGHSHVYWYRQLPEEGLKFMVYLQKENIIDESGMPKERFSAEFPKEGPSILRIQQVVRGDSAAYFCASSLGQYTGELFFGEGSRLTVL.

The CDR3 coding sequence is TGTGCCAGCAGCCAAGACGGGGGTCTGGGCGAGCAGTACTTC. Its translation: CASSQDGGLGEQYF. This rearrangement joins TRBV3-1 (or the pseudogene TRBV3-2) to TRBJ2-7; possibly TRBD2 for D (6 bases). From germline, CDR1 is LGHDT and CDR2 YNNKEL (reference sequence). The CDR3 length is 14 residues. V lost 0 bases to trimming and J lost 6 bases, with 12 bases between them.

The V gene is TRBV27, the J gene TRBJ2-2; 8 bases agree with TRBD2. V shed 6 bases and J 3 bases; nucleotides not matched to a gene: 15. The CDR3 has 18 amino acids. The V gene's germline CDR1 is MNHEY and CDR2 SMNVEV (reference sequence). As DNA, the CDR3 is TGTGCCAGCAGACCAAAGGGGCCCGGGACTAGTCACACCGGGGAGCTGTTTTTT. Its protein product is CASRPKGPGTSHTGELFF.

This clone has a handful of counts. This chain links TRBV5-6 with TRBJ1-5; 7 nucleotides align to TRBD1. The V gene end was trimmed by 4 bases and the J gene end by 5 bases; junction bases not matched to a gene: 6. The germline gives CDR1 SGHDT, CDR2 YYEEEE. CDR3 length: 14 amino acids. Here the CDR3 reads CASSQGQNYQPQHF. CDR3 coding DNA: TGTGCCAGCAGCCAGGGACAGAACTATCAGCCCCAGCATTTT.

The rearrangement links TRBV4-3 to TRBJ1-2, with 7 bases aligning to TRBD1. V gave up 1 base and J gave up 7 bases; unmatched junction bases: 6. CDR1 is LGHNA and CDR2 is YSLEER in the germline V gene. The CDR3 contains 14 residues. CDR3 in DNA: TGCGCCAGCAGCCAAGGACAGGGTTTTTTTGGCTACACCTTC. Its protein product is CASSQGQGFFGYTF.

In its sample, this clone was seen once. The chain employs TRBV7-2 and TRBJ1-5; a weak D match, TRBD1 (5 bases). The CDR3 spans 14 residues. The ends were cut back, 5 bases at V and 3 bases at J, with 11 bases in the middle. CDR1 and CDR2 (germline): SGHTA, FQGNSA. CDR3 bases: TGTGCCAGCAGCCCACAGGCTCACAATCAGCCCCAGCATTTT. Translation gives CASSPQAHNQPQHF.

The V and J genes are TRBV7-3 and TRBJ2-3, with 8 bases identical to TRBD1. The CDR3 sequence is 16 residues long. The V gene's germline CDR1 is SGHTA and CDR2 FQGTGA. Losses at the gene ends were 3 bases for V and 4 bases for J; bases not matched to a gene: 9. CDR3 coding DNA: TGTGCCAGCAGCTTGAGCGGACAGGGAAGCGCAGATACGCAGTATTTT. This sequence encodes CASSLSGQGSADTQYF.

The chain couples TRBV3-1 (or the pseudogene TRBV3-2) to TRBJ2-1; 11 bases are a match to TRBD1. Germline CDR1 reads LGHDT; CDR2 reads YNNKEL (reference sequence). The CDR3 runs 17 residues. V gave up 0 bases and J gave up 6 bases; unmatched junction bases: 7. The chain's CDR3 is CASSQELGTGGFNEQFF. In DNA form, the CDR3 reads TGTGCCAGCAGCCAAGAATTGGGGACAGGGGGTTTCAATGAGCAGTTCTTC.

This chain connects TRBV5-6 to TRBJ2-3; TRBD2 matches 12 bases. From germline, CDR1 is SGHDT and CDR2 YYEEEE. V was clipped by 2 bases and J by 1 base; unmatched bases: 5. The CDR3 covers 17 residues. Here the CDR3 reads CASSFLLAGGRTDTQYF. The CDR3 nucleotides are TGTGCCAGCAGCTTTCTACTAGCGGGAGGACGCACAGATACGCAGTATTTT.

The J gene is TRBJ2-7, the V gene TRBV7-2, with a possible D match to TRBD1 (6 bases). Germline V lookup: CDR1 SGHTA, CDR2 FQGNSA. The CDR3 totals 15 residues. V shed 5 bases and J shed 3 bases, with 17 bases lying between them. The CDR3 nucleotides read TGTGCCAGCAGCCTACACCAGGGGCCGTTCTACGAGCAGTACGTC. This gives the protein CASSLHQGPFYEQYV.

This clone was detected only a few times. The chain combines TRBV27 with TRBJ1-6; D is unclear. Trimming took off 7 bases at V and 9 bases at J, with 16 bases between the two ends. Per the germline V gene, CDR1 is MNHEY and CDR2 is SMNVEV (reference sequence). There are 14 residues in the CDR3. The CDR3 coding sequence is TGTGCCAGCAAAATTGGGCCCCTGGGTTCACCCCTCCACTTT. Its translation is CASKIGPLGSPLHF.

The chain is built from TRBV5-1 and TRBJ1-3; 8 nucleotides line up with TRBD1. Per germline, CDR1 SGHRS and CDR2 YFSETQ. Trimming removed 4 bases from V and 2 bases from J; junction bases left unmatched: 5. CDR3 length equals 15 residues. The CDR3 coding sequence is TGCGCCAGCAGCCTACAACAGGGGGCTGGAAACACCATATATTTT. This sequence encodes CASSLQQGAGNTIYF. The full variable domain, rest sourced from reference TRBV5-1 and TRBJ1-3, is KAGVTQTPRYLIKTRGQQVTLSCSPISGHRSVSWYQQTPGQGLQFLFEYFSETQRNKGNFPGRFSGRQFSNSRSEMNVSTLELGDSALYLCASSLQQGAGNTIYFGEGSWLTVV.

The chain links TRBV3-1 (or the pseudogene TRBV3-2) to TRBJ1-5, with 7 bases aligning to TRBD1. CDR3 length: 15 amino acids. Per the germline V gene, CDR1 is LGHDT and CDR2 is YNNKEL (reference sequence). V shed 4 bases, J shed 0 bases, and the junction held 3 bases outside the gene matches. The CDR3 coding sequence is TGTGCCAGCAGCCTTGGGACAGATAGCAATCAGCCCCAGCATTTT. Translated: CASSLGTDSNQPQHF.

The chain employs TRBV7-2 and TRBJ1-5; D possibly corresponds to TRBD1 (6 bases). Germline-derived CDR1 and CDR2 are SGHTA and FQGNSA. V lost 2 bases and J lost 1, with 18 bases in between. The CDR3 spans 18 residues. Here the CDR3 DNA reads TGTGCCAGCAGCTTAACACCTCGGGGGGCAGTAAGCAATCAGCCCCAGCATTTT. Its translation is CASSLTPRGAVSNQPQHF. The entire variable domain, with the rest obtained from reference TRBV7-2 and TRBJ1-5, is as follows: GAGVSQSPSNKVTEKGKDVELRCDPISGHTALYWYRQSLGQGLEFLIYFQGNSAPDKSGLPSDRFSAERTGGSVSTLTIQRTQQEDSAVYLCASSLTPRGAVSNQPQHFGDGTRLSIL.

The genes are TRBV19 and TRBJ1-2; no reliable D call. Trimming cost V 4 bases and J 3 bases, with 15 bases left between them. CDR1 LNHDA and CDR2 SQIVND come from the germline V gene (reference sequence). There are 15 residues in the CDR3. The CDR3 reads CASSTQRQTYYGYTF. CDR3 coding DNA: TGTGCCAGTAGTACCCAGAGGCAGACTTACTATGGCTACACCTTC.

V gene TRBV19 combines with J gene TRBJ2-5, with D maybe TRBD2 (6 bases). The germline V gene has CDR1 LNHDA and CDR2 SQIVND (reference sequence). Trimming shortened V by 6 bases and J by 3 bases, and 17 bases separated the two germline ends. This CDR3 has 15 amino acids. CDR3: CASSPNAGTKETQYF. CDR3 DNA: TGTGCCAGTAGCCCCAACGCGGGAACGAAAGAGACCCAGTACTTC.

The gene calls are TRBV9 and TRBJ2-3; 10 bases are a match to TRBD2. This CDR3 region has 15 residues. Trimming took 4 bases from V and 3 from J; bases not matched to a gene: 5. Germline values: CDR1 SGDLS, CDR2 YYNGEE. The CDR3 region has the DNA TGTGCCAGCAGCCAAAGCGGGAGGGGGACAGATACGCAGTATTTT. Its protein is CASSQSGRGTDTQYF.

The chain recombines TRBV27 with TRBJ1-6, with a tentative D call TRBD1 (6 bases). CDR1 is MNHEY, CDR2 SMNVEV, per germline (reference sequence). V dropped 3 bases and J dropped 6 bases, with 15 bases sitting between them. The CDR3 is 16 amino acids. This CDR3 reads CASSFLPRTANSPLHF. Here the CDR3 DNA reads TGTGCCAGCAGTTTTCTACCTCGGACAGCTAATTCACCCCTCCACTTT.

The chain links TRBV27 to TRBJ2-3; 10 nucleotides match TRBD2. The V segment lost 5 bases and the J segment 4 bases; nucleotides outside the gene matches: 9. Germline values: CDR1 MNHEY, CDR2 SMNVEV (reference sequence). The CDR3 extends over 16 amino acids. CDR3 sequence (DNA): TGTGCCAGCAGTCCGGGCCGGACTAGCGGATCAGATACGCAGTATTTT. It translates to CASSPGRTSGSDTQYF.

This clone is a singleton in its sample. This sequence joins TRBV29-1 and TRBJ1-3, with D possibly being TRBD1 (5 bases). Germline-derived CDR1 and CDR2 are SQVTM and ANQGSEA. The V end lost 8 bases, the J end lost 4 bases, and 18 bases lay between the germline ends. The CDR3 has 14 amino acids. As DNA, the CDR3 is TGCAGCCCCGGGGGAGTCTACGAGGGAAACACCATATATTTT. Amino acids: CSPGGVYEGNTIYF. Complete variable domain (other parts from reference TRBV29-1 and TRBJ1-3): SAVISQKPSRDICQRGTSLTIQCQVDSQVTMMFWYRQQPGQSLTLIATANQGSEATYESGFVIDKFPISRPNLTFSTLTVSNMSPEDSSIYLCSPGGVYEGNTIYFGEGSWLTVV.